The following is a TCR beta chain sequence with its context. The antigen is not known. Reverse transcription of roughly 0.5 to 1 ug RNA was performed with random hexamers. Coverage of TCR beta CDR3 amplification by immunoSEQ multiplex PCR extended to 54 Vbeta and 13 Jbeta. Each CDR3 protein gets one entry after TCRdb re-called the immunoSEQ multiplex PCR reads with MiXCR. The profile covers some 90,000 distinct CDR3 sequences, with around 93% appearing a single time and roughly 0.3% taken by the ten largest. V was cut by 4 bases and J by 3 bases, with 19 bases left in between. Germline V gene data show CDR1 as KGHSH and CDR2 as LQKENI. This CDR3 is built from 16 residues. The entry originates in a study of CD8 T cells in Susac syndrome. Study findings and constraints: As acknowledged by the study, its TCR sequencing and HLA analysis included a relatively small number of individuals.

Controls matched for sex and age were healthy donors. This TCR was sampled from a human donor in good health. J is TRBJ2-7 and V is TRBV18; D tentatively fits TRBD1 or TRBD2 (5 bases each). The specimen was CD8+ T cells from PBMCs. DNA of the CDR3: TGTGCCAGCTCACTATTCGGACTTACCAGGGTCTACGAGCAGTACTTC. Protein product: CASSLFGLTRVYEQYF.